This TCR beta chain originates from a study of T cell repertoires in aging, cancer and after chemotherapy. At the level of the study: Six age groups, ranging from 30 or younger to 70 or older, included the donors. Study observations and caveats: Untreated cancer patients had significantly lower blood TCR diversity than age-matched healthy donors. Immunological memory after chemotherapy cannot be judged from the repertoire data.

This clonotype is categorized as large. Its specificity is not known. The template was genomic DNA from peripheral blood, not RNA. Trimming removed 1 base from V and 4 bases from J, with 11 bases in between. The CDR3 totals 15 residues. The germline V gene has CDR1 LNHDA and CDR2 SQIVND (reference sequence). Multiplex touch-down PCR with TRB-A/B primers amplified rearranged V-D-J TRB sequences. TCRdb re-analysed the multiplex PCR reads in MiXCR, keeping a single row per CDR3 protein. The sample lists some 2,100 distinct CDR3 sequences; about 25% were seen once. Sequencing was done on a sample of blood. V and J are TRBV19 and TRBJ1-5, with D perhaps matching TRBD1 (6 bases). The clonotype originates from a human donor with a solid tumor. This CDR3 reads CASSIVPGQNQPQHF. CDR3 DNA sequence: TGTGCCAGTAGTATAGTTCCGGGACAAAATCAGCCCCAGCATTTT.